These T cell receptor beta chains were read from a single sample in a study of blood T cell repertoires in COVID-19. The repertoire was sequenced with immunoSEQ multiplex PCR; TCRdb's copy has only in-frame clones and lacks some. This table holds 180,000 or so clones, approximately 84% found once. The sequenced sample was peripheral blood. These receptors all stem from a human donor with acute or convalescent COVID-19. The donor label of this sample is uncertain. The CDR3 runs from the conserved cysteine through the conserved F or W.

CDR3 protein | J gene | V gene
CASSTGLAGRTDTQYF | TRBJ2-3 | TRBV7-9
CAWSVPGNGNQPQHF | TRBJ1-5 | TRBV30
CASSPREGSFYEQYF | TRBJ2-7 | TRBV5-1
CASSHPWFGEKLFF | TRBJ1-4 | TRBV3-1/TRBV3-2
CASSRTGNGANYGYTF | TRBJ1-2 | TRBV2
CASSEGIQGNQPQHF | TRBJ1-5 | TRBV6-1
CASSSGTSGKNF | TRBJ2-3 | TRBV12-3/TRBV12-4
CASSLVRTGDRFSGNTIYF | TRBJ1-3 | TRBV7-8
CASSDGTSGSNEQFF | TRBJ2-1 | TRBV5-4
CASSPGQGVTEAFF | TRBJ1-1 | TRBV18
CATRDGLTDTQYF | TRBJ2-3 | TRBV5-1
CASSLVAGVADEQYF | TRBJ2-7 | TRBV7-2
CASSAPSGGSYEQYF | TRBJ2-7 | TRBV27
CASRRTGGYYGYTF | TRBJ1-2 | TRBV19
CASSLGSSGSTDTQYF | TRBJ2-3 | TRBV5-1
CASSLGRTGLDTGELFF | TRBJ2-2 | TRBV11-3
CASSVEGQPLNTEAFF | TRBJ1-1 | TRBV9
CASPPGGTQYF | TRBJ2-3 | TRBV6-5
CASSQDLRDEQFF | TRBJ2-1 | TRBV4-3
CASIAGVDLRGQFF | TRBJ2-1 | TRBV5-6
CASSLTGGYSNQPQHF | TRBJ1-5 | TRBV27
CASSLGRRSPLGGELFF | TRBJ2-2 | TRBV7-2
CASSRDLLSSYEQYF | TRBJ2-7 | TRBV27